This T cell receptor (beta chain) originates from a study of blood T cell repertoires in COVID-19. Study-wide context: T cells, B-cell-depleted T cells, or PBMCs provided the cDNA or gDNA that served as material.

This CDR3 comprises 16 residues. Trimming cost V 4 bases and J 0 bases, with 13 bases left between them. Germline assignment: CDR1 KGHSH and CDR2 LQKENI. Per the study methods: Scientists estimated how many nucleated cells there were by amplifying reference gene primers. Data came from immunoSEQ multiplex PCR; TCRdb stores just in-frame clones and leaves some out. From that table come the V and J calls and clone size; the DNA was used to work out D and trimming. The sample lists 150,000 to 190,000 clones, 70% to 90% occurring once. The genes are TRBV18 and TRBJ1-3; D is unresolved. Material for sequencing was peripheral blood. The TCR comes from a woman aged 55-69 years with COVID-19, enrolled during active disease. The DNA for the CDR3 is TGTGCCAGCTCACTATCGGGAGCCTTCTCTGGAAACACCATATATTTT. Its translation: CASSLSGAFSGNTIYF.